This T cell receptor beta chain was retrieved from a study of blood T cell repertoires in COVID-19. Overall study: PBMCs, B-cell-depleted T cells, or T cells were the source of the cDNA or gDNA that made up the material.

Germline trimming cut 1 base from V and 5 bases from J; bases unmatched to any gene: 14. Germline V CDR1 and CDR2: SGHDN, FVKESK. The CDR3 is 18 residues long. Original processing notes: Estimation of nucleated cell counts relied on the amplification of reference gene primers. Data came from immunoSEQ multiplex PCR; TCRdb stores just in-frame clones and leaves some out. V, J and clone size are taken as reported in that table, and D and trimming were inferred from the DNA itself. The sample has about 270,000 clones, 91% seen once. Across under 25 US areas, participants ranged in age from about 18 to 100 years. Researchers sorted participants into cohorts using their self-reported clinical history.

This chain uses TRBV14 with TRBJ2-5; 9 positions match TRBD1. The sequence came from a middle-aged man who had been exposed to COVID-19. The specimen was PBMCs or T cells enriched from blood (not recorded which). The CDR3 bases are TGTGCCAGCAGCCAAGGAGGGACAGGGAGGTTTCGGGTGGAGACCCAGTACTTC. This encodes CASSQGGTGRFRVETQYF.